This T cell receptor (beta chain) came from a study of T cells and Merkel cell carcinoma outcomes. Profiling relied on immunoSEQ multiplex PCR, and the TCRdb table lists in-frame clones only, not all of them. Of about 19,000 clones in the sample, roughly 82% were seen once. As concerns this clone: Its specificity is unknown.

Study-level points and caveats: In Merkel cell carcinoma, repertoire and T-cell density reportedly predicted outcomes.

The CDR3 is made up of 18 amino acids. V dropped 4 bases and J dropped 4 bases, with 26 bases sitting between them. Germline V lookup: CDR1 SGHAT, CDR2 FQNNGV. The V and J genes are TRBV11-2 and TRBJ2-7; either TRBD1 or TRBD2 may supply D (6 bases each). The specimen was tumor tissue from Merkel cell carcinoma. The sequence derives from a human donor with Merkel cell carcinoma. CDR3 sequence (DNA): TGTGCCAGCAGCTCACGCTACGGGGGCGACGATCTGCATTACGAGCAGTACTTC. It translates to CASSSRYGGDDLHYEQYF. Full variable domain (remainder filled in from reference TRBV11-2 and TRBJ2-7): EAGVAQSPRYKIIEKRQSVAFWCNPISGHATLYWYQQILGQGPKLLIQFQNNGVVDDSQLPKDRFSAERLKGVDSTLKIQPAKLEDSAVYLCASSSRYGGDDLHYEQYFGPGTRLTVT.